The 9 T cell receptor beta chains below all came from one sample that was sequenced in a study of blood T cell repertoires in COVID-19. Some clones are missing from TCRdb's copy, which holds only in-frame ones; the method was immunoSEQ multiplex PCR. Here the sample spans 290,000 or so clones, 90% being singletons. What was sequenced was PBMCs or T cells enriched from blood (not recorded which). The receptor set was obtained from a young woman with acute COVID-19.

This rearrangement joins TRBV6-5 to TRBJ2-7; D perhaps matches TRBD1 (7 bases). Trimming stripped 0 bases from V and 4 bases from J, with 13 bases between. The CDR3 is made up of 15 amino acids. Germline CDR1 is MNHEY and CDR2 is SVGAGI. The CDR3 nucleotides are TGTGCCAGCAGTTACTCGGAGGGGGCGCGATACGAGCAGTACTTC. Its translation: CASSYSEGARYEQYF.

The rearrangement links TRBV14 to TRBJ1-4; the D gene is possibly TRBD1 (5 bases). The V gene lost 0 bases and the J gene lost 8 bases, with 16 bases spanning the gap. Germline CDR1 reads SGHDN; CDR2 reads FVKESK. This CDR3 region has 16 residues. CDR3 sequence (DNA): TGTGCCAGCAGCCAAGATCCACGGGGGGGATTGGAAAAACTGTTTTTT. Translating it yields CASSQDPRGGLEKLFF.

Note on this clone: At one end, the junction sequence differs from germline, possibly due to a read error. The rearrangement uses TRBV7-7 and TRBJ2-5; 8 bases are a match to TRBD2. This CDR3 is built from 15 residues. CDR1 is SSHAT, CDR2 FNYEAQ, per germline (reference sequence). CDR3 in amino acids: CASSTGLVQEETQYF. The CDR3 bases are TGTGCTAGCAGCACGGGACTAGTGCAGGAGGAGACCCAGTACTTC.

The chain combines TRBV29-1 with TRBJ2-1, with D perhaps TRBD2 (5 bases). Trimming left V 1 base short and J 7 bases short, with 11 bases between. The CDR3 covers 13 residues. Germline V lookup: CDR1 SQVTM, CDR2 ANQGSEA. This CDR3 is CSVEGRFQNEQFF. CDR3 nucleotide sequence: TGCAGCGTTGAAGGGAGGTTTCAGAATGAGCAGTTCTTC.

This clone was counted only a few times. The CDR3 bases are TGTGCCACCAGTGATTTCTTCACAGGCGAGACCCAGTACTTC. It translates to CATSDFFTGETQYF. The chain couples TRBV24-1 to TRBJ2-5; D is perhaps TRBD1 (5 bases). Germline assignment: CDR1 KGHDR and CDR2 SFDVKD. Trimming pared 1 base from V and 5 bases from J, leaving 10 bases between. The CDR3 spans 14 residues.

This clone appeared once. The chain uses TRBV7-3 and TRBJ2-2; TRBD1 matches at 9 bases. The V and J ends lost 5 bases and 3 bases, in that order; junction bases with no gene match: 7. Germline loops: CDR1 SGHTA, CDR2 FQGTGA. This CDR3 comprises 16 residues. CDR3 amino acids: CASSPLRDRDTGELFF. As DNA, the CDR3 is TGTGCCAGCAGCCCACTCCGGGACAGGGACACCGGGGAGCTGTTTTTT. Full variable domain (missing parts from reference TRBV7-3 and TRBJ2-2): GAGVSQTPSNKVTEKGKYVELRCDPISGHTALYWYRQSLGQGPEFLIYFQGTGAADDSGLPNDRFFAVRPEGSVSTLKIQRTERGDSAVYLCASSPLRDRDTGELFFGEGSRLTVL.

The CDR3 loop reads CASSLGAGREAFF. The CDR3 DNA reads TGCGCCAGCAGCTTGGGGGCGGGGCGGGAAGCTTTCTTT. J is TRBJ1-1 and V is TRBV5-1; a possible D gene is TRBD1 (5 bases). V gave up 0 bases and J gave up 8 bases, with 11 bases separating them. CDR1 is SGHRS and CDR2 is YFSETQ in the germline V gene. The CDR3 is 13 residues long.

The genes are TRBV15 and TRBJ2-7; 8 bases agree with TRBD1. This CDR3 contains 15 residues. Germline-derived CDR1 and CDR2 are LNHNV and YYDKDF (reference sequence). After removal of 2 bases from V and 1 base from J, the junction contained 4 bases not matched to a gene. CDR3 amino acids: CATSRPGQGSYEQYF. CDR3 coding DNA: TGTGCCACCAGCAGACCTGGACAGGGTTCCTACGAGCAGTACTTC.

The chain employs TRBV7-2 and TRBJ2-1, with 13 bases matching TRBD2. The germline V gene has CDR1 SGHTA and CDR2 FQGNSA. After removal of 3 bases from V and 6 bases from J, the junction contained 2 bases not matched to a gene. CDR3 length equals 15 residues. The CDR3 is CASSFRLAGGNEQFF. The CDR3 nucleotides are TGTGCCAGCAGCTTCCGACTAGCGGGAGGCAATGAGCAGTTCTTC.